This is a list of T cell receptor beta chains from one sample in a study of T cell clusters in autoimmune cytopenias. Following a re-call of the multiplex PCR reads, TCRdb has one entry per CDR3 protein and lacks DNA. The sample holds 3,800 or so distinct CDR3 sequences. The sequenced sample consisted of peripheral blood. These receptors were collected from a human donor with an autoimmune cytopenia or autoimmune hepatitis (not recorded which). The CDR3 runs from the conserved cysteine through the conserved F or W. Part of the rows lack a size; the others show once, few, many or a class for expanded clones.

abundance: NA
j_gene: TRBJ2-5
v_gene: TRBV19
CDR3aa: CASSTNARVNQETQYF

abundance: NA
j_gene: TRBJ2-2
v_gene: TRBV10-3
CDR3aa: CAISYEGGAGELFF

abundance: NA
j_gene: TRBJ1-2
v_gene: TRBV29-1
CDR3aa: CSVEVLEVDTSNYGYTF

abundance: medium-sized
j_gene: TRBJ2-7
v_gene: TRBV20-1
CDR3aa: CSAQPDGPYEQYF

abundance: medium-sized
j_gene: TRBJ1-5
v_gene: TRBV12-3/TRBV12-4
CDR3aa: CASSQTGTFNQPQHF

abundance: NA
j_gene: TRBJ1-1
v_gene: TRBV6-6
CDR3aa: CASSPGAPVTEAFF

abundance: NA
j_gene: TRBJ1-6
v_gene: TRBV10-3
CDR3aa: CAISEGQYDSPLHF

abundance: NA
j_gene: TRBJ2-7
v_gene: TRBV5-4
CDR3aa: CASSPSITGVEQYF

abundance: medium-sized
j_gene: TRBJ2-1
v_gene: TRBV30
CDR3aa: CASRQGGGNEQFF

abundance: NA
j_gene: TRBJ2-3
v_gene: TRBV12-3/TRBV12-4
CDR3aa: CASRPRTDTQYF

abundance: medium-sized
j_gene: TRBJ1-1
v_gene: TRBV30
CDR3aa: CAWTLKGTTEAFF

abundance: medium-sized
j_gene: TRBJ2-5
v_gene: TRBV6-5
CDR3aa: CASSPGTVRETQYF

abundance: medium-sized
j_gene: TRBJ2-1
v_gene: TRBV30
CDR3aa: CAWMASVYNEQFF

abundance: NA
j_gene: TRBJ2-3
v_gene: TRBV5-6
CDR3aa: CASSPTGSGGRDTQYF

abundance: medium-sized
j_gene: TRBJ2-7
v_gene: TRBV6-5
CDR3aa: CASTRAGEQYF

abundance: medium-sized
j_gene: TRBJ2-1
v_gene: TRBV6-4
CDR3aa: CASSESGFSYNEQFF

abundance: medium-sized
j_gene: TRBJ1-2
v_gene: TRBV6-5
CDR3aa: CASSKTGGGYTF

abundance: NA
j_gene: TRBJ2-7
v_gene: TRBV12-3/TRBV12-4
CDR3aa: CASSQILAGEQYF

abundance: medium-sized
j_gene: TRBJ2-7
v_gene: TRBV6-5
CDR3aa: CASTQQGDNYEQYF

abundance: medium-sized
j_gene: TRBJ2-7
v_gene: TRBV6-5
CDR3aa: CASSPDGFYEQYF

abundance: NA
j_gene: TRBJ2-1
v_gene: TRBV19
CDR3aa: CASSTLVGPYNEQFF

abundance: medium-sized
j_gene: TRBJ2-2
v_gene: TRBV7-9
CDR3aa: CASSADLRLAGGIANTGELFF

abundance: NA
j_gene: TRBJ2-2
v_gene: TRBV4-3
CDR3aa: CASSQDLAGVNGELFF

abundance: NA
j_gene: TRBJ1-1
v_gene: TRBV12-3/TRBV12-4
CDR3aa: CASSLGNTEAFF

abundance: large
j_gene: TRBJ2-1
v_gene: TRBV6-5
CDR3aa: CASSHGNNEQFF

abundance: medium-sized
j_gene: TRBJ2-5
v_gene: TRBV30
CDR3aa: CAWAQGDGETQYF

abundance: medium-sized
j_gene: TRBJ2-6
v_gene: TRBV5-6
CDR3aa: CASSLLDRSGANVLTF

abundance: medium-sized
j_gene: TRBJ2-5
v_gene: TRBV6-5
CDR3aa: CASSYLGDRVGETQYF